This T cell receptor (beta chain) was identified in a study of spatial heterogeneity in lung cancer. Study context: The library had UMIs, and each TCR and UMI pair averaged more than ten raw reads.

TCRdb recomputed calls from the 5' RACE reads with MiXCR, one row per CDR3 protein. The repertoire holds roughly 80,000 distinct CDR3 sequences, with under 8.5% as singletons. CDR3 size: 13 residues. CDR1 and CDR2 from the germline V gene are MDHEN and SYDVKM. Trimming cost V 4 bases and J 7 bases, with 13 bases left between them. Time point meaning: sample taken at primary tumor resection. This clonotype occurred many times. The material was PBMCs, obtained at surgery. The sequence derives from a male donor with early-stage non-small cell lung cancer. The V call is TRBV28, the J call TRBJ1-2, with a possible D match to TRBD1 (6 bases). DNA of the CDR3: TGTGCCAGCAGTTCTCAGGGGTTGGGTGGCTACACCTTC. This translates into CASSSQGLGGYTF.